What follows is one T cell receptor beta chain and its context. Its specificity is not known. Trimming pared 4 bases from V and 2 bases from J, leaving 15 bases between. Germline V gene sequence: CDR1 GTSNPN, CDR2 SVGIG (reference sequence). This CDR3 is built from 15 residues. The data belong to a study of shared clonotypes between healthy human individuals. About the research overall: With ages of 18 to 49, the donors were a couple of women and a few men. Findings and caveats of the study: Investigators collected only blood, and repertoires in tissues likely differ.

Assay used: immunoSEQ multiplex PCR; TCRdb lists only in-frame clones, some missing. Among 2 million to 3 million clones, over 85% were seen once, and the ten largest hold around 0.4%. The source material was naive CD4+ T cells from PBMCs. The sample's subset: CD45RA+ positively selected. This clonotype originated in a man aged 18 to 30 in good health. Some clones in this sample may be carry-over from other donors' samples. The chain links TRBV30 to TRBJ1-3; maybe TRBD1 (6 bases). The CDR3 bases are TGTGCCTGGATCCGACCTGGGGGGCCTGGAAACACCATATATTTT. Translated: CAWIRPGGPGNTIYF.